The T cell receptor beta chain described here comes from a study of graft-versus-host responses after intestinal transplantation. General study points: Detected in recipient marrow were GvH clones, some of which were first observed in ileum or blood.

The protocol was immunoSEQ multiplex PCR, while the TCRdb copy is restricted to in-frame clones and leaves out a portion. The table records over 65,000 clones, about nine tenths of them present only once. In the case of this clone: Its matching antigen is unknown.

V lost 4 bases and J lost 4, with 16 bases in between. CDR1 SGHDN and CDR2 FVKESK come from the germline V gene. This CDR3 has 15 amino acids. The sample here was PBMCs, taken 98 days after intestinal transplantation. This sequence originates from a human patient who received an intestinal transplant, so some T cells may come from the graft donor. The chain links TRBV14 to TRBJ1-1, with D possibly being TRBD1 (6 bases). CDR3 sequence reads: CASSLSTGRGTEAFF. CDR3 nucleotides: TGTGCCAGCAGCCTTTCCACAGGGAGGGGCACTGAAGCTTTCTTT.